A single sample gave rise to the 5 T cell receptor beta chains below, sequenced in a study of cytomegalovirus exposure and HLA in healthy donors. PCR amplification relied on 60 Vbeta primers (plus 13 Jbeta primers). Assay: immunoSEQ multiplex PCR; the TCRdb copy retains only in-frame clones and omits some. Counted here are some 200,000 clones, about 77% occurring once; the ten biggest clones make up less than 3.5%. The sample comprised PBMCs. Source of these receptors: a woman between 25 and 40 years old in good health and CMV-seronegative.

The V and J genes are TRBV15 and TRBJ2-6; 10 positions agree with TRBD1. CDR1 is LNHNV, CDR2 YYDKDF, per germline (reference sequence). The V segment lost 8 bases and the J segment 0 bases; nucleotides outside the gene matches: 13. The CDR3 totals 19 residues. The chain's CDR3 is CATSRPGQGMSSGANVLTF. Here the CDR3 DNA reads TGTGCCACCTCCCGCCCGGGACAGGGGATGAGCTCTGGGGCCAACGTCCTGACTTTC.

CDR3 coding DNA: TGTGCCAGCAGCTTTCTGAGGACTAGCGGGGGACACAATGAGCAGTTCTTC. This codes for CASSFLRTSGGHNEQFF. The gene calls are TRBV7-8 and TRBJ2-1, with 13 bases fitting TRBD2. This CDR3 spans 17 amino acids. The junction had 7 bases not matched to a gene; V was cut back by 3 bases and J by 5 bases. The V gene's germline CDR1 is SGHVS and CDR2 FQNEAQ.

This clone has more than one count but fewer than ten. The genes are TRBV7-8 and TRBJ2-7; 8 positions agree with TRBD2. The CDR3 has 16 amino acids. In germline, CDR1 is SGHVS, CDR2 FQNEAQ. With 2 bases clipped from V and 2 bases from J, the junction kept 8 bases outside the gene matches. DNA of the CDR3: TGTGCCAGCAGCTTAAGGGGGAGGACTAGCACCTACGAGCAGTACTTC. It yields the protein CASSLRGRTSTYEQYF.

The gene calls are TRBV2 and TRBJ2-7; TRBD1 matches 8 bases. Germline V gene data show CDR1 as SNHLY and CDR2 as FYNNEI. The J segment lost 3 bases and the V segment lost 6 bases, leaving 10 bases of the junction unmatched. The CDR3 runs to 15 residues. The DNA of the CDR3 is TGTGCCAGCAGGGGGGACAGGCCATTCGGCTACGAGCAGTACTTC. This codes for CASRGDRPFGYEQYF.

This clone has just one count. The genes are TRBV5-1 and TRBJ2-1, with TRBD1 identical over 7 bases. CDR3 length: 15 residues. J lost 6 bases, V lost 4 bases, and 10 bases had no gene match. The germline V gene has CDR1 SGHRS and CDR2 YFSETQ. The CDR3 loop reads CASSPYDRDLNEQFF. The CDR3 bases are TGCGCCAGCAGCCCATACGACAGGGACCTCAATGAGCAGTTCTTC.